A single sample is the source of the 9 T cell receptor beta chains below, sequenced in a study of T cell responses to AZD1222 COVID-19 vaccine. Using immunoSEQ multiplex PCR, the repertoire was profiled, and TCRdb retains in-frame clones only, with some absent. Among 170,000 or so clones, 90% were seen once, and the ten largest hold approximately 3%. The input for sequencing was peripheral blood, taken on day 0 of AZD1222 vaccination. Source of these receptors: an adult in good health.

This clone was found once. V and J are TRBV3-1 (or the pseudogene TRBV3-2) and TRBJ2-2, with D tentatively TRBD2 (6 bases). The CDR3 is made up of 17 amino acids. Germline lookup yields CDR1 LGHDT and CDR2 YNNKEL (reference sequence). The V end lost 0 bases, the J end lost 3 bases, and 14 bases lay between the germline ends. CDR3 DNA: TGTGCCAGCAGCCAAGATGCGGGACTGAATCACACCGGGGAGCTGTTTTTT. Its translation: CASSQDAGLNHTGELFF.

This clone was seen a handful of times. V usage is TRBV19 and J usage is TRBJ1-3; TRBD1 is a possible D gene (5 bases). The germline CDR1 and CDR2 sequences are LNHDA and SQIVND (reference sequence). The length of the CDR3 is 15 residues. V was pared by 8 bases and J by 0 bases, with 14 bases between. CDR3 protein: CASSSGRHSGNTIYF. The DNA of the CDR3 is TGTGCCAGTTCCTCGGGACGGCACTCTGGAAACACCATATATTTT.

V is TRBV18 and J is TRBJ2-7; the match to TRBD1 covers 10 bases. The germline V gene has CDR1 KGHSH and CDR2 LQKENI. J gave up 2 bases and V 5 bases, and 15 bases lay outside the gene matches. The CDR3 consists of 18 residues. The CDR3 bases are TGTGCCAGCTCATCTTCGGGACAGGGGTTCAGTAGCGCCTACGAGCAGTACTTC. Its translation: CASSSSGQGFSSAYEQYF.

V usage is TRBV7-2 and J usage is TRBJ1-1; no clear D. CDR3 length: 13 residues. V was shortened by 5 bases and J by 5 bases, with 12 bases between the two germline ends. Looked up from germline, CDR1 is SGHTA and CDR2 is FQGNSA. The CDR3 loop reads CASSPYRETEAFF. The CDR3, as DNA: TGTGCCAGCAGCCCATATAGGGAGACTGAAGCTTTCTTT.

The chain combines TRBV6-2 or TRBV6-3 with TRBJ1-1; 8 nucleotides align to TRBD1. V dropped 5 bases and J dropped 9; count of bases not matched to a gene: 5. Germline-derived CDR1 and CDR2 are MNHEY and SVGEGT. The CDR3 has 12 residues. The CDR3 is CASSLRTGKAFF. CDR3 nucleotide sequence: TGTGCCAGCAGTCTCCGGACAGGGAAAGCTTTCTTT.

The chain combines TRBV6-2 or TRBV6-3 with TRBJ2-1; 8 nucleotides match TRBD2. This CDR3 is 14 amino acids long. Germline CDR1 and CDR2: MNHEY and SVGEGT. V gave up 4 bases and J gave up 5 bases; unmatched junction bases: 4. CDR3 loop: CASSFSGINNEQFF. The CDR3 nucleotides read TGTGCCAGCAGTTTTAGCGGGATAAACAATGAGCAGTTCTTC.

CDR3 protein: CASSYTPRSGAARGTGELFF. CDR3 DNA: TGTGCCAGCAGTTACACCCCGAGATCAGGTGCAGCACGGGGCACCGGGGAGCTGTTTTTT. V and J are TRBV6-2 or TRBV6-3 and TRBJ2-2; a possible D gene is TRBD2 (5 bases). V gave up 2 bases and J gave up 4 bases, with 26 bases separating them. CDR1 is MNHEY and CDR2 is SVGEGT in the germline V gene. This CDR3 comprises 20 residues.

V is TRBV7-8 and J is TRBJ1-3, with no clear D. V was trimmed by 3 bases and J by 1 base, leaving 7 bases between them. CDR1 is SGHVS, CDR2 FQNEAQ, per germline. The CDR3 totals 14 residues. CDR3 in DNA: TGTGCCAGCAGCTTGGGAATTTCTGGAAACACCATATATTTT. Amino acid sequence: CASSLGISGNTIYF.

CDR3 coding DNA: TGCGCCACCCTTGGACAGTGGTACCAAGAGACCCAGTACTTC. It is translated as CATLGQWYQETQYF. The V call is TRBV10-1, the J call TRBJ2-5, with D possibly being TRBD1 (6 bases). CDR3 length equals 14 residues. V shed 10 bases and J shed 0 bases, with 15 bases lying between them. CDR1 and CDR2 (germline): WNHNN, SYGVQD (reference sequence).